This TCR beta chain came from a study of PD-L1 blockade in urothelial cancer. Study-level background: Most patients, about 85% of the roughly 30, were males with bladder-origin cancer. The patients had undergone anywhere from 0 to 3 prior chemotherapy regimens. Blood yielded a median of about 150,000 T cells per sample.

Added to each PCR by spiking were synthetic TCR analog templates. Sequencing was performed with immunoSEQ multiplex PCR; in TCRdb, only in-frame clones are kept and a portion is missing. The sample has roughly 53,000 clones; approximately 90% are singletons. Time point meaning: pretreatment peripheral blood. Sequences were derived from PBMCs, sampled around atezolizumab (anti-PD-L1) treatment. This clonotype was obtained from an older woman with urothelial cancer.

CDR3: CASSSGQVSYNEQFF. The CDR3 nucleotides read TGCGCCAGCAGCTCAGGACAGGTCTCCTACAATGAGCAGTTCTTC. The chain carries TRBV5-1 and TRBJ2-1, with 7 bases lining up with TRBD1. V was pared by 3 bases and J by 0 bases, with 3 bases of the junction left unmatched. CDR3 length: 15 residues. Germline lookup yields CDR1 SGHRS and CDR2 YFSETQ.